These 20 T cell receptor beta chains originate from one sample sequenced in a study of T cell responses to AZD1222 COVID-19 vaccine (dated by TCRdb to the early 2020s). Libraries were prepared through the immunoSEQ multiplex PCR assay. Sourced from immuneACCESS, this table was stored by TCRdb with only in-frame sequences that have V and J called. A share of the clones is absent; for the studies checked, an unresolved V gene accounts for under half, and the remainder has no known explanation. Recorded for this sample are about 78,000 clones; 90% of them occurred a single time. Clones ranked in the top ten supply about 3.5% of the sample. According to the study, the label for this sample's time point signals: about 28 days (+/-7) after the second vaccine dose. This specimen was peripheral blood, taken 28 days after the second AZD1222 dose. All receptors derive from an adult who received the AZD1222 COVID-19 vaccine.

The chain is built from TRBV7-8 and TRBJ2-3, with D maybe TRBD2 (6 bases). The CDR3 runs to 15 residues. The germline V gene has CDR1 SGHVS and CDR2 FQNEAQ. The V and J ends lost 5 bases and 3 bases respectively, with 15 bases between them. DNA for the CDR3: TGTGCCAGCAGCCGCCCTATAGCGGATACAGATACGCAGTATTTT. Protein product: CASSRPIADTDTQYF.

The DNA for the CDR3 is TGTGCCTGGAGTCGAGGGACAGCTTCCTACGAGCAGTACTTC. Encoded protein: CAWSRGTASYEQYF. This sequence joins TRBV30 and TRBJ2-7; 7 bases match TRBD1. V lost 2 bases and J lost 1; bases outside the gene matches: 5. Per germline, CDR1 GTSNPN and CDR2 SVGIG (reference sequence). The CDR3 has 14 amino acids.

The chain uses TRBV21-1 and TRBJ1-1; the table's D call of TRBD1 was not tested on the DNA. TRBV21-1 is a recognized pseudogene. This CDR3 is built from 15 residues. CDR3 nucleotides: TGTGCCAGCAGCGGGGGGGACAGGGAGAACACTGAAGCTTTCTTT. This codes for CASSGGDRENTEAFF.

The V and J genes are TRBV28 and TRBJ2-2; 7 bases match TRBD1. CDR1 and CDR2 from the germline V gene are MDHEN and SYDVKM. The V and J ends lost 7 bases and 2 bases, in that order; junction bases with no gene match: 7. This CDR3 has 15 amino acids. The CDR3 sequence: CASTSGTDNTGELFF. The CDR3 DNA follows: TGTGCCAGCACCTCCGGGACAGACAACACCGGGGAGCTGTTTTTT.

The chain combines TRBV7-2 with TRBJ2-1; D possibly corresponds to TRBD1 (5 bases). V gave up 8 bases and J gave up 8 bases, with 16 bases separating them. The germline V gene has CDR1 SGHTA and CDR2 FQGNSA. CDR3 length: 13 residues. CDR3 nucleotide sequence: TGTGCCAGCCCCGAGCAGGGCCTTGATGAGCAGTTCTTC. Protein sequence: CASPEQGLDEQFF.

V and J are TRBV7-2 and TRBJ2-1; D is unresolved. CDR1 SGHTA and CDR2 FQGNSA come from the germline V gene. V dropped 1 base and J dropped 5 bases, with 12 bases sitting between them. CDR3 size: 15 residues. The chain's CDR3 is CASSLVSGPNNEQFF. The CDR3 coding sequence is TGTGCCAGCAGCTTAGTTTCCGGTCCCAACAATGAGCAGTTCTTC. The full variable domain, its missing parts supplied by reference TRBV7-2 and TRBJ2-1, is GAGVSQSPSNKVTEKGKDVELRCDPISGHTALYWYRQSLGQGLEFLIYFQGNSAPDKSGLPSDRFSAERTGGSVSTLTIQRTQQEDSAVYLCASSLVSGPNNEQFFGPGTRLTVL.

The chain links TRBV5-1 to TRBJ1-2, with a tentative D call TRBD1 (5 bases). The CDR3 sequence is 13 residues long. Trimming removed 6 bases at V and 6 bases at J, with 15 bases between. Germline V gene sequence: CDR1 SGHRS, CDR2 YFSETQ. The chain's CDR3 is CASTSTGVDGYTF. Written as DNA, the CDR3 is TGCGCCAGCACCTCCACGGGGGTGGATGGCTACACCTTC.

The chain combines TRBV11-2 with TRBJ2-3, with a weak D call TRBD2 (6 bases). Germline values: CDR1 SGHAT, CDR2 FQNNGV. V dropped 4 bases and J dropped 7 bases, with 15 bases sitting between them. The CDR3 runs to 14 residues. The CDR3 DNA sequence: TGTGCCAGCAGCTCAGTCCGTAGCGGTAATACGCAGTATTTT. Amino acid sequence: CASSSVRSGNTQYF.

This chain joins TRBV29-1 and TRBJ2-3; 8 nucleotides match TRBD2. Germline V lookup: CDR1 SQVTM, CDR2 ANQGSEA. The CDR3 totals 12 residues. V shed 7 bases, J shed 4 bases, and the junction held 4 bases outside the gene matches. The CDR3 is CSGGGGSDTQYF. DNA of the CDR3: TGCAGCGGAGGCGGGGGGTCAGATACGCAGTATTTT.

The rearrangement links TRBV3-1 (or the pseudogene TRBV3-2) to TRBJ1-1; D is perhaps TRBD1 (5 bases). Germline CDR1 reads LGHDT; CDR2 reads YNNKEL (reference sequence). This CDR3 has 15 residues. The V and J ends lost 2 bases and 4 bases respectively, with 14 bases between them. DNA for the CDR3: TGTGCCAGCAGCCAATCCCCAGGGCTGTCCACTGAAGCTTTCTTT. Protein: CASSQSPGLSTEAFF.

J is TRBJ1-4 and V is TRBV2; 9 bases fit TRBD1. V dropped 1 base and J dropped 8; count of bases not matched to a gene: 8. The CDR3 length is 16 residues. The germline CDR1 and CDR2 sequences are SNHLY and FYNNEI. CDR3 amino acids: CASSEGWTGEGEKLFF. CDR3 bases: TGTGCCAGCAGTGAAGGGTGGACAGGGGAAGGAGAAAAACTGTTTTTT.

The chain is built from TRBV11-2 and TRBJ1-6; no reliable D call. The CDR3 sequence is 16 residues long. V was cut by 4 bases and J by 8 bases, with 18 bases left in between. The germline V gene encodes CDR1 SGHAT and CDR2 FQNNGV. The CDR3 loop is CASSSFYRAPDSPLHF. The CDR3 DNA is TGTGCCAGCAGCTCGTTCTACCGGGCCCCGGATTCACCCCTCCACTTT. Together with reference TRBV11-2 and TRBJ1-6, the CDR3 gives the full variable domain: EAGVAQSPRYKIIEKRQSVAFWCNPISGHATLYWYQQILGQGPKLLIQFQNNGVVDDSQLPKDRFSAERLKGVDSTLKIQPAKLEDSAVYLCASSSFYRAPDSPLHFGNGTRLTVT.

The V gene is TRBV5-8, the J gene TRBJ1-6; 8 bases agree with TRBD1. In germline, CDR1 is SGHTS, CDR2 YDEGEE. V lost 4 bases and J lost 7; bases outside the gene matches: 10. The CDR3 length is 16 residues. The CDR3, as DNA: TGTGCCAGCAGCATCCAGACAGGGGATATCAATTCACCCCTCCACTTT. This encodes CASSIQTGDINSPLHF.

The chain recombines TRBV9 with TRBJ2-7; D is possibly TRBD2 (6 bases). The CDR3 sequence is 18 residues long. Trimming took off 0 bases at V and 2 bases at J, with 21 bases between the two ends. Germline CDR1 reads SGDLS; CDR2 reads YYNGEE. The CDR3 bases are TGTGCCAGCAGCGTAGATGAAGGAGGGCAGGGCCATCCCTACGAGCAGTACTTC. It yields the protein CASSVDEGGQGHPYEQYF.

The chain uses TRBV29-1 and TRBJ1-1; D is unresolved. The germline gives CDR1 SQVTM, CDR2 ANQGSEA. V was cut by 7 bases and J by 6 bases, with 18 bases left in between. CDR3 size: 13 residues. CDR3 region: CSDGVGKGSEAFF. The CDR3 bases are TGCAGCGATGGGGTGGGAAAGGGCTCTGAAGCTTTCTTT.

This clone was picked up a small number of times. The chain couples TRBV28 to TRBJ2-1; 11 positions match TRBD2. The CDR3 runs to 17 residues. Germline V gives CDR1 MDHEN, CDR2 SYDVKM. The J segment lost 9 bases and the V segment lost 2 bases, leaving 12 bases of the junction unmatched. The CDR3 loop is CASSLLAGGPREGEQFF. The CDR3 nucleotides are TGTGCCAGCAGTTTACTAGCGGGGGGACCGAGGGAAGGTGAGCAGTTCTTC.

The chain is built from TRBV6-2 or TRBV6-3 and TRBJ2-7; 7 nucleotides align to TRBD2. Germline CDR1 and CDR2: MNHEY and SVGEGT. The junction had 6 bases not matched to a gene; V was cut back by 5 bases and J by 2 bases. This CDR3 has 14 residues. CDR3 region: CASSQPAGPYEQYF. The CDR3 DNA sequence: TGTGCCAGCAGTCAACCAGCGGGGCCCTACGAGCAGTACTTC.

V and J are TRBV6-2 or TRBV6-3 and TRBJ2-1, with 12 bases identical to TRBD2. J lost 2 bases, V lost 2 bases, and 10 bases had no gene match. This CDR3 is 19 amino acids long. Germline CDR1 MNHEY, CDR2 SVGEGT. CDR3 amino acids: CASSYETSGGIWAYNEQFF. The CDR3 DNA is TGTGCCAGCAGTTACGAAACTAGCGGGGGGATTTGGGCCTACAATGAGCAGTTCTTC.

This clone was counted a single time. This sequence joins TRBV28 and TRBJ1-2, with TRBD1 as a possible D gene (6 bases). In germline, CDR1 is MDHEN, CDR2 SYDVKM. CDR3 size: 14 residues. V gave up 4 bases and J gave up 5 bases, with 14 bases separating them. CDR3: CASSSTLQGYGYTF. The CDR3 DNA reads TGTGCCAGCAGTTCCACCCTCCAGGGGTATGGCTACACCTTC.

This chain links TRBV3-1 (or the pseudogene TRBV3-2) with TRBJ1-1, with D perhaps matching TRBD1 (6 bases). The CDR3 consists of 14 residues. Trimming stripped 2 bases from V and 1 base from J, with 8 bases between. Per the germline V gene, CDR1 is LGHDT and CDR2 is YNNKEL (reference sequence). Written as DNA, the CDR3 is TGTGCCAGCAGCCAAAAGGGGGGGAACACTGAAGCTTTCTTT. Protein: CASSQKGGNTEAFF.